This T cell receptor (beta chain) was identified in a study of cytomegalovirus exposure and HLA in healthy donors. Study summary: Some 87 million unique TCRs from HLA-typed donors were held in an early release of data.

V was trimmed by 1 base and J by 6 bases, leaving 12 bases between them. In germline, CDR1 is LGHNA, CDR2 YSLEER. The CDR3 consists of 14 residues. General observations from the study: Several V segments, TRBV6-2 and TRBV6-3 among them, could not be told apart and were dropped. With DRB1 most and HLA-C fewest, TCR association rates differed between HLA loci in a later analysis.

Both 60 Vbeta primers and 13 Jbeta primers went into the PCR. The method was immunoSEQ multiplex PCR; TCRdb's version includes in-frame clones alone and lacks a portion of them. The profile shows around 140,000 clones, under 90% of them singletons. The table lists this clone with a few counts. Its antigen is not known. The sequence was obtained from a man aged 35-49 years in good health and CMV-seronegative. The chain couples TRBV4-3 to TRBJ1-1; perhaps TRBD1 as D (5 bases). The sequenced sample was PBMCs. The CDR3 protein is CASSQVGATSEAFF. The DNA for the CDR3 is TGCGCCAGCAGCCAAGTAGGGGCAACCTCTGAAGCTTTCTTT.